These 27 T cell receptor beta chains were all obtained from the same sample, sequenced in a study of T cells in Graves' hyperthyroidism and ophthalmopathy. Amplification of TCR beta CDR3 regions used RNA as the template. In the first-round RT-PCR of the TCR CDR3, the HTBI primer set was used. One entry per CDR3 protein results from TCRdb running MiXCR on the multiplex PCR reads. This sample carries about 300,000 distinct CDR3 sequences, roughly 19% of them seen once, and the ten largest clones take roughly 40%. What was sequenced was blood. Every receptor here comes from a man aged 45 to 65 with Graves' ophthalmopathy.

Ten or more counts support this clonotype. The chain couples TRBV28 to TRBJ2-7; perhaps TRBD1 as D (6 bases). The ends were cut back, 9 bases at V and 6 bases at J, with 21 bases in the middle. This CDR3 has 14 amino acids. Germline V gene data show CDR1 as MDHEN and CDR2 as SYDVKM. For the CDR3, the DNA is TGTGCCAGTTCCAACCTAATCAGAGGGGGCGAGCAGTACTTC. Amino acid sequence: CASSNLIRGGEQYF.

J is TRBJ1-2 and V is TRBV2; D might be TRBD1 (6 bases). The V and J ends lost 5 bases and 7 bases respectively, with 14 bases between them. Germline lookup yields CDR1 SNHLY and CDR2 FYNNEI. CDR3 size: 13 residues. CDR3 amino acids: CASSPGDKVGYTF. The CDR3, as DNA: TGTGCCAGCAGTCCCGGGGACAAGGTTGGCTACACCTTC.

V and J are TRBV29-1 and TRBJ2-2; D might be TRBD2 (6 bases). Between the trimmed V and J ends, which lost 3 bases and 3 bases, there was a span of 11 bases. The CDR3 length is 14 residues. In germline, CDR1 is SQVTM, CDR2 ANQGSEA. The CDR3 sequence is CSVEVSGYTGELFF. The CDR3 DNA follows: TGCAGCGTTGAGGTTAGCGGTTACACCGGGGAGCTGTTTTTT.

This chain links TRBV24-1 with TRBJ1-2; D not certain. The CDR3 length is 12 residues. Germline CDR1 and CDR2: KGHDR and SFDVKD. Trimming pared 6 bases from V and 6 bases from J, leaving 10 bases between. DNA for the CDR3: TGTGCCACCAGTTGGGGTTCGGATGGCTACACCTTC. Its translation is CATSWGSDGYTF.

This clonotype was detected ten times or more. The chain employs TRBV30 and TRBJ2-3; a weak D match, TRBD1 (6 bases). CDR1 is GTSNPN and CDR2 is SVGIG in the germline V gene (reference sequence). The V end was cut by 2 bases, the J end by 6 bases, with 9 bases between. CDR3 length equals 12 residues. CDR3 sequence (DNA): TGTGCCTGGAGTCCCCAGGGGGATACGCAGTATTTT. Protein product: CAWSPQGDTQYF. Full variable domain (outside the CDR3, taken from reference TRBV30 and TRBJ2-3): SQTIHQWPATLVQPVGSPLSLECTVEGTSNPNLYWYRQAAGRGLQLLFYSVGIGQISSEVPQNLSASRPQDRQFILSSKKLLLSDSGFYLCAWSPQGDTQYFGPGTRLTVL.

CDR3 in amino acids: CASSWPGGNTEAFF. For the CDR3, the DNA is TGTGCCAGCAGCTGGCCGGGGGGGAACACTGAAGCTTTCTTT. V is TRBV5-6 and J is TRBJ1-1; a weak D match, TRBD1 (5 bases). The germline V and J ends were trimmed by 3 bases and 1 base, with 10 bases remaining between them. Germline loops: CDR1 SGHDT, CDR2 YYEEEE. The length of the CDR3 is 14 residues.

V is TRBV7-2 and J is TRBJ2-3; D is uncertain. The CDR3 runs 16 residues. Trimming took off 7 bases at V and 4 bases at J, with 21 bases between the two ends. Germline V gene sequence: CDR1 SGHTA, CDR2 FQGNSA. The CDR3, as DNA: TGTGCCAGCACCCGTTCTAGTCAAAATCCGGCAGATACGCAGTATTTT. It specifies CASTRSSQNPADTQYF.

Details on this clonotype: This sequence may be a read error, since a much larger clone differs from it by one base. V is TRBV11-2 and J is TRBJ2-7, with D perhaps matching TRBD1 (6 bases). The CDR3 covers 13 residues. The germline V gene encodes CDR1 SGHAT and CDR2 FQNNGV. In DNA form, the CDR3 reads TGTGCCAACAGCAATGGACAGACCTACGAGCAGTACTTC. This sequence encodes CANSNGQTYEQYF.

This clonotype was seen more than once but under ten times. One base away lies a much larger clone, so this may be a sequencing read error. This chain joins TRBV28 and TRBJ2-3, with D unclear. Trimming took off 4 bases at V and 4 bases at J, with 3 bases between the two ends. The CDR3 consists of 11 residues. Germline V lookup: CDR1 MDHEN, CDR2 SYDVKM. DNA of the CDR3: TGTGCCAGCAGTTACCCAGATACGCAGTATTTT. Protein product: CASSYPDTQYF. The variable domain in full, with the rest retrieved from reference TRBV28 and TRBJ2-3, is DVKVTQSSRYLVKRTGEKVFLECVQDMDHENMFWYRQDPGLGLRLIYFSYDVKMKEKGDIPEGYSVSREKKERFSLILESASTNQTSMYLCASSYPDTQYFGPGTRLTVL.

This clonotype was seen repeatedly, ten times or more. CDR3: CASSPAGTKNIQYF. The DNA for the CDR3 is TGTGCCAGCTCACCAGCGGGGACCAAAAACATTCAGTACTTC. The V gene is TRBV18, the J gene TRBJ2-4; tentatively, D is TRBD2 (6 bases). The CDR3 has 14 residues. Germline V lookup: CDR1 KGHSH, CDR2 LQKENI. With 2 bases removed from V and 2 bases from J, the gap between germline ends came to 7 bases.

Ten or more counts support this clonotype. The V call is TRBV7-2, the J call TRBJ2-7; D gene ambiguous. V was clipped by 1 base and J by 1 base, with 11 bases between them. There are 15 residues in the CDR3. Per the germline V gene, CDR1 is SGHTA and CDR2 is FQGNSA. DNA for the CDR3: TGTGCCAGCAGCTTAGTGTCTTTGCAGTCCTACGAGCAGTACTTC. This gives the protein CASSLVSLQSYEQYF.

This clonotype was seen ten or more times. This chain connects TRBV5-1 to TRBJ1-1, with TRBD1 identical over 10 bases. The V segment lost 4 bases and the J segment 2 bases; nucleotides outside the gene matches: 14. This CDR3 is built from 18 residues. From germline, CDR1 is SGHRS and CDR2 YFSETQ. CDR3 in amino acids: CASSPAPGTGDFNTEAFF. The CDR3 bases are TGCGCCAGCAGCCCAGCCCCGGGGACAGGGGATTTTAACACTGAAGCTTTCTTT.

V usage is TRBV10-3 and J usage is TRBJ2-1; 8 bases match TRBD2. Germline V lookup: CDR1 ENHRY, CDR2 SYGVKD. The CDR3 sequence is 15 residues long. Trimming removed 10 bases from V and 6 bases from J; junction bases left unmatched: 14. The CDR3 nucleotides are TGTGCCACCCATAGGTCTGCGGGGGGAGGCAATGAGCAGTTCTTC. This sequence encodes CATHRSAGGGNEQFF.

This clonotype came up many times. In nucleotides, the CDR3 is TGTGCCAGCAGTCCAGGGACAGGGGGCCATGGAGATACGCAGTATTTT. It specifies CASSPGTGGHGDTQYF. The chain is built from TRBV28 and TRBJ2-3; the match to TRBD1 covers 12 bases. The CDR3 sequence is 16 residues long. Trimming took 5 bases from V and 5 from J; bases not matched to a gene: 8. The germline gives CDR1 MDHEN, CDR2 SYDVKM. Full variable domain (outside the CDR3, taken from reference TRBV28 and TRBJ2-3): DVKVTQSSRYLVKRTGEKVFLECVQDMDHENMFWYRQDPGLGLRLIYFSYDVKMKEKGDIPEGYSVSREKKERFSLILESASTNQTSMYLCASSPGTGGHGDTQYFGPGTRLTVL.

The genes are TRBV7-2 and TRBJ2-1; D might be TRBD1 (6 bases). Germline V gene lookup returns CDR1 SGHTA and CDR2 FQGNSA. The CDR3 covers 15 residues. Between the trimmed V and J ends, which lost 6 bases and 5 bases, there was a span of 17 bases. The CDR3 here is CASSPDRRIDNEQFF. The CDR3 nucleotides read TGTGCCAGCAGTCCCGACAGGAGGATAGACAATGAGCAGTTCTTC.

This clonotype was detected ten times or more. The chain carries TRBV13 and TRBJ1-5; 7 bases map to TRBD1. The length of the CDR3 is 14 residues. V shed 3 bases, J shed 3 bases, and the junction held 2 bases outside the gene matches. From germline, CDR1 is PRHDT and CDR2 FYEKMQ (reference sequence). The CDR3 loop is CASSFGQDNQPQHF. CDR3 DNA: TGTGCCAGCAGCTTTGGACAGGACAATCAGCCCCAGCATTTT.

The CDR3 bases are TGTGCCTGGAGTGTAGCCGGGAGCGGGAGGGGCAATGAGCAGTTCTTC. It codes for CAWSVAGSGRGNEQFF. The rearrangement links TRBV30 to TRBJ2-1; 10 bases map to TRBD2. The trim removed 0 bases at V and 6 bases at J, leaving 8 bases unmatched. In germline, CDR1 is GTSNPN, CDR2 SVGIG (reference sequence). The CDR3 runs 16 residues.

In this sample, this clonotype turned up many times. The gene calls are TRBV3-1 and TRBJ2-1, with D perhaps given as TRBD1 or TRBD2 (5 bases each). CDR3 length: 17 amino acids. CDR1 is LGHDT, CDR2 YNNKEL, per germline (reference sequence). The germline V and J ends were trimmed by 2 bases and 8 bases, with 22 bases remaining between them. CDR3 in DNA: TGTGCCAGCAGCCAATACGCGAGAGGGGCTAGTTACGATGAGCAGTTCTTC. Amino acid sequence: CASSQYARGASYDEQFF.

The V call is TRBV6-2 or TRBV6-3, the J call TRBJ2-5, with D possibly matching TRBD1 (5 bases). CDR1 and CDR2 from the germline V gene are MNHEY and SVGEGT. The CDR3 is 12 residues long. The V end was cut by 6 bases, the J end by 5 bases, with 10 bases between. CDR3 region: CASSRVGETQYF. For the CDR3, the DNA is TGTGCCAGCAGCAGGGTGGGGGAGACCCAGTACTTC.

The V gene is TRBV24-1, the J gene TRBJ2-1; 7 positions match TRBD1. The CDR3 runs 12 residues. Unmatched junction bases numbered 9, after V lost 4 bases and J lost 16 bases. Germline loops: CDR1 KGHDR, CDR2 SFDVKD. DNA of the CDR3: TGTGCCACCAGTGAGAGGACAGGTTCGGAATTCTTC. This sequence encodes CATSERTGSEFF.

This clonotype was seen a few times. The chain links TRBV9 to TRBJ2-5, with D uncertain. CDR1 is SGDLS and CDR2 is YYNGEE in the germline V gene. CDR3 length: 19 amino acids. The V and J ends lost 3 bases and 5 bases respectively, with 29 bases between them. The CDR3 DNA sequence: TGTGCCAGCAGCGGAGAGGAGAGGACCGGTGAAACCTTCGAGGAGACCCAGTACTTC. It codes for CASSGEERTGETFEETQYF.

This clonotype occurred a few times. The chain uses TRBV14 and TRBJ1-6; a weak D match, TRBD1 (5 bases). V lost 0 bases to trimming and J lost 10 bases, with 10 bases between them. The CDR3 consists of 14 residues. Germline V gene data show CDR1 as SGHDN and CDR2 as FVKESK. CDR3 DNA: TGTGCCAGCAGCCAAGATAGGGGTGAGTCACCCCTCCACTTT. This codes for CASSQDRGESPLHF.

The chain is built from TRBV29-1 and TRBJ2-3, with D possibly called TRBD1 or TRBD2 (6 bases each). This CDR3 has 16 residues. V lost 5 bases to trimming and J lost 1 base, with 19 bases between them. Looked up from germline, CDR1 is SQVTM and CDR2 is ANQGSEA. The CDR3 DNA reads TGCAGCGTTAGTTTCGGGGGCAACGTAGGCACAGATACGCAGTATTTT. Its protein product is CSVSFGGNVGTDTQYF.

The chain links TRBV28 to TRBJ1-5, with a tentative D call TRBD1 (5 bases). Per the germline V gene, CDR1 is MDHEN and CDR2 is SYDVKM. The CDR3 has 12 residues. With 8 bases removed from V and 6 bases from J, the gap between germline ends came to 11 bases. The CDR3 DNA sequence: TGTGCCAGCGCCACCCAGGGTCAGCCCCAGCATTTT. As protein: CASATQGQPQHF.

This clonotype was picked up many times. CDR3 sequence (DNA): TGTGCCAGCTCACACTCCGGGACTAGCGGGACGAACTCCTACGAGCAGTACTTC. Its translation is CASSHSGTSGTNSYEQYF. The chain recombines TRBV18 with TRBJ2-7; 13 bases agree with TRBD2. The CDR3 has 18 amino acids. The ends lost 4 bases at V and 0 bases at J; junction bases unmatched: 9. Germline CDR1 and CDR2: KGHSH and LQKENI.

This clonotype showed up many times. V usage is TRBV20-1 and J usage is TRBJ2-3; D is unclear. The CDR3 has 15 residues. CDR1 and CDR2 (germline): DFQATT, SNEGSKA (reference sequence). V lost 0 bases and J 2 bases, leaving 12 bases between the germline ends. The CDR3 is CSARDEVGVTDTQYF. The CDR3 bases are TGCAGTGCTAGAGATGAGGTTGGCGTCACAGATACGCAGTATTTT.

This rearrangement joins TRBV24-1 to TRBJ2-1; 7 bases align to TRBD1. The CDR3 length is 15 residues. Germline V CDR1 and CDR2: KGHDR, SFDVKD. V lost 1 base and J lost 7; bases outside the gene matches: 6. CDR3 residues: CATSDLKGAGNEQFF. The CDR3 bases are TGTGCCACCAGTGATTTAAAGGGGGCAGGGAATGAGCAGTTCTTC.